A selection of T cell receptor beta chains follows, all from one sample in a study of siplizumab effects on memory and regulatory T cells. The table came from immunoSEQ multiplex PCR; TCRdb's copy has only in-frame clones and leaves some out. The repertoire holds about 69,000 clones, with roughly 88% as singletons. Sequencing input: Tregs sorted from blood. These receptors came from a human donor in good health. The CDR3 runs from the conserved cysteine through the conserved F or W. The D gene is left open where the match is weak. The size of a clone is reported for some rows only, either as once, few or many, or as a class for expanded clones.

D gene: -
J gene: TRBJ2-3
V gene: TRBV28
clone size: -
CDR3 protein: CASELWDTQYF
CDR3 DNA: TGTGCCAGCGAGCTTTGGGATACGCAGTATTTT

D gene: -
J gene: TRBJ1-1
V gene: TRBV14
clone size: -
CDR3 protein: CASSQDLRTEAFF
CDR3 DNA: TGTGCCAGCAGCCAAGATCTCCGGACTGAAGCTTTCTTT

D gene: -
J gene: TRBJ2-2
V gene: TRBV19
clone size: -
CDR3 protein: CASSIDRGKLFF
CDR3 DNA: TGTGCCAGTAGTATAGACCGAGGAAAGCTGTTTTTT

D gene: TRBD1
J gene: TRBJ1-1
V gene: TRBV27
clone size: -
CDR3 protein: CASSFDREANTEAFF
CDR3 DNA: TGTGCCAGCAGTTTTGACAGGGAAGCGAACACTGAAGCTTTCTTT

D gene: TRBD1
J gene: TRBJ2-5
V gene: TRBV5-4
clone size: -
CDR3 protein: CASSLGGRGRQETQYF
CDR3 DNA: TGTGCCAGCAGCTTGGGTGGCAGGGGGCGACAAGAGACCCAGTACTTC

D gene: TRBD2
J gene: TRBJ2-4
V gene: TRBV19
clone size: -
CDR3 protein: CASSRLAGYIQYF
CDR3 DNA: TGTGCCAGTAGTAGACTAGCGGGTTATATTCAGTACTTC

D gene: -
J gene: TRBJ2-4
V gene: TRBV5-5
clone size: -
CDR3 protein: CASSLAGHLAKNIQYF
CDR3 DNA: TGTGCCAGCAGCTTGGCTGGACATTTAGCCAAAAACATTCAGTACTTC

D gene: -
J gene: TRBJ2-3
V gene: TRBV9
clone size: -
CDR3 protein: CASSVVTDTQYF
CDR3 DNA: TGTGCCAGCAGCGTAGTGACAGATACGCAGTATTTT

D gene: TRBD1
J gene: TRBJ2-4
V gene: TRBV18
clone size: -
CDR3 protein: CASSPQGQGDRYF
CDR3 DNA: TGTGCCAGCTCACCGCAAGGACAGGGAGATCGGTACTTC

D gene: -
J gene: TRBJ1-1
V gene: TRBV19
clone size: -
CDR3 protein: CASSIGGRSTEAFF
CDR3 DNA: TGTGCCAGTAGTATTGGGGGGAGAAGCACTGAAGCTTTCTTT

D gene: -
J gene: TRBJ1-6
V gene: TRBV30
clone size: -
CDR3 protein: CAWSAGANSPLHF
CDR3 DNA: TGTGCCTGGAGTGCGGGGGCGAATTCACCCCTCCACTTT

D gene: TRBD2
J gene: TRBJ2-5
V gene: TRBV7-8
clone size: -
CDR3 protein: CASSVPGLAGLETQYF
CDR3 DNA: TGTGCCAGCAGCGTACCGGGACTAGCGGGACTAGAGACCCAGTACTTC

D gene: -
J gene: TRBJ2-7
V gene: TRBV11-2
clone size: -
CDR3 protein: CASNSIGLHEQYF
CDR3 DNA: TGTGCCAGCAACTCCATCGGGTTGCACGAGCAGTACTTC

D gene: -
J gene: TRBJ2-5
V gene: TRBV27
clone size: -
CDR3 protein: CASSLFLGTQETQYF
CDR3 DNA: TGTGCCAGCAGTTTATTCTTAGGGACCCAAGAGACCCAGTACTTC

D gene: -
J gene: TRBJ2-3
V gene: TRBV19
clone size: -
CDR3 protein: CASSSGSTDTQYF
CDR3 DNA: TGTGCCAGCTCCAGCGGGAGCACAGATACGCAGTATTTT

D gene: -
J gene: TRBJ1-2
V gene: TRBV6-6
clone size: -
CDR3 protein: CASSWATNYGYTF
CDR3 DNA: TGTGCCAGCAGTTGGGCCACTAACTATGGCTACACCTTC

D gene: -
J gene: TRBJ2-2
V gene: TRBV6-5
clone size: -
CDR3 protein: CATRRGRGIGELFF
CDR3 DNA: TGTGCCACCCGACGGGGTCGGGGAATCGGGGAGCTGTTTTTT

D gene: -
J gene: TRBJ2-1
V gene: TRBV6-6
clone size: -
CDR3 protein: CASKGSSYNEQFF
CDR3 DNA: TGTGCCAGCAAGGGTAGCTCCTACAATGAGCAGTTCTTC

D gene: -
J gene: TRBJ2-7
V gene: TRBV6-5
clone size: -
CDR3 protein: CASSSGPYEQYF
CDR3 DNA: TGTGCCAGCAGCTCAGGTCCCTACGAGCAGTACTTC

D gene: -
J gene: TRBJ1-1
V gene: TRBV5-1
clone size: -
CDR3 protein: CASSLDEGRWTEAFF
CDR3 DNA: TGCGCCAGCAGCTTGGACGAGGGGCGCTGGACTGAAGCTTTCTTT

D gene: TRBD1
J gene: TRBJ2-5
V gene: TRBV7-3
clone size: -
CDR3 protein: CASSPTGNGETQYF
CDR3 DNA: TGTGCCAGCAGCCCGACAGGGAACGGGGAGACCCAGTACTTC

D gene: TRBD1
J gene: TRBJ1-1
V gene: TRBV5-4
clone size: -
CDR3 protein: CASSGQGGTEAFF
CDR3 DNA: TGTGCCAGCAGCGGACAGGGTGGCACTGAAGCTTTCTTT

D gene: -
J gene: TRBJ1-3
V gene: TRBV4-2
clone size: -
CDR3 protein: CASSLGSTIYF
CDR3 DNA: TGTGCCAGCAGCCTTGGTAGCACCATATATTTT

D gene: -
J gene: TRBJ2-3
V gene: TRBV7-3
clone size: once
CDR3 protein: CASSLGGADTQYF
CDR3 DNA: TGTGCCAGCAGCTTAGGGGGCGCGGATACGCAGTATTTT

D gene: TRBD1
J gene: TRBJ1-2
V gene: TRBV7-3
clone size: -
CDR3 protein: CASSYTGGDGYTF
CDR3 DNA: TGTGCCAGCAGCTATACAGGGGGAGATGGCTACACCTTC

D gene: -
J gene: TRBJ2-3
V gene: TRBV14
clone size: -
CDR3 protein: CASSQVPGGDTQYF
CDR3 DNA: TGTGCCAGCAGCCAAGTCCCCGGGGGAGATACGCAGTATTTT

D gene: TRBD1
J gene: TRBJ1-1
V gene: TRBV19
clone size: few
CDR3 protein: CASSPRQGQNTEAFF
CDR3 DNA: TGTGCCAGTAGTCCCAGACAGGGACAGAACACTGAAGCTTTCTTT

D gene: -
J gene: TRBJ2-1
V gene: TRBV29-1
clone size: -
CDR3 protein: CSVRGSVGAGPYNEQFF
CDR3 DNA: TGCAGCGTTAGAGGCAGCGTTGGGGCCGGGCCTTACAATGAGCAGTTCTTC